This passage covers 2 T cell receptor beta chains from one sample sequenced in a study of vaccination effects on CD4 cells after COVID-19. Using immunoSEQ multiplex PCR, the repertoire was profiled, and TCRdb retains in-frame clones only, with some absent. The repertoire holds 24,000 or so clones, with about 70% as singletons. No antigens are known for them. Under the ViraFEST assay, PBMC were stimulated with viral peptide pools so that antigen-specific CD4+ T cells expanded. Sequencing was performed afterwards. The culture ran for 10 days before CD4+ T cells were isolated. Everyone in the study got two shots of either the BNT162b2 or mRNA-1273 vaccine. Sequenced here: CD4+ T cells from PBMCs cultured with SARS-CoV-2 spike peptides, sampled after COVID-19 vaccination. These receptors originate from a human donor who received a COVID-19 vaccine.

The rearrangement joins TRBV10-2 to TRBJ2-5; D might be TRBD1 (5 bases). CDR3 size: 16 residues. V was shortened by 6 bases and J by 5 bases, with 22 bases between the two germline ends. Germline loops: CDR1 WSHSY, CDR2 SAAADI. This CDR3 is CASRGSRGREIETQYF. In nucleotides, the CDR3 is TGCGCCAGCAGGGGATCTAGGGGCAGGGAAATTGAGACCCAGTACTTC.

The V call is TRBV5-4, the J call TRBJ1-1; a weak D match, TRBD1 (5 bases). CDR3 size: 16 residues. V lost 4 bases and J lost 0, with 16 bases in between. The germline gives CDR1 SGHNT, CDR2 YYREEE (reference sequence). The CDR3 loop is CASSDRDFDLNTEAFF. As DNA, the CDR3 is TGTGCCAGCAGCGACCGGGACTTCGACTTGAACACTGAAGCTTTCTTT. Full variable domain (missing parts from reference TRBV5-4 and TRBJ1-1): ETGVTQSPTHLIKTRGQQVTLRCSSQSGHNTVSWYQQALGQGPQFIFQYYREEENGRGNFPPRFSGLQFPNYSSELNVNALELDDSALYLCASSDRDFDLNTEAFFGQGTRLTVV.